These 10 T cell receptor beta chains were sequenced from one sample in a study of spatial heterogeneity in lung cancer. TCRdb analysed the 5' RACE reads with MiXCR anew, one entry per CDR3 protein. Among fewer than 25,000 distinct CDR3 sequences listed, 2.5% to 4% were seen once. Time point in this sample: sample taken at primary tumor resection. Unsorted whole RNA samples from tumor, nontumor lung or frozen PBMC were sequenced. The source was PBMCs, collected at surgery. The receptors here all came from a female donor with early-stage non-small cell lung cancer.

This clonotype was recorded at least ten times. This rearrangement joins TRBV4-1 to TRBJ2-1, with TRBD2 identical over 10 bases. This CDR3 region has 15 residues. J was trimmed by 7 bases and V by 1 base; bases with no gene match: 4. Germline V gives CDR1 MGHRA, CDR2 YSYEKL. The CDR3 DNA is TGCGCCAGCAGCCAAGCTTCTAGCGGGAGTAATGAGCAGTTCTTC. Translated: CASSQASSGSNEQFF.

This clonotype was found many times. This chain uses TRBV28 with TRBJ1-5; the match to TRBD1 covers 8 bases. Germline V CDR1 and CDR2: MDHEN, SYDVKM. V lost 4 bases and J lost 0; bases outside the gene matches: 8. CDR3 length: 17 residues. The CDR3 DNA reads as TGTGCCAGCAGTTCCCGGACAGGGACGTATAGCAATCAGCCCCAGCATTTT. This sequence encodes CASSSRTGTYSNQPQHF.

This clonotype was observed at least ten times. V gene TRBV6-5 combines with J gene TRBJ2-5, with D tentatively TRBD2 (5 bases). The CDR3 spans 14 residues. The germline V gene has CDR1 MNHEY and CDR2 SVGAGI. The V end was cut by 0 bases, the J end by 2 bases, with 7 bases between. In nucleotides, the CDR3 is TGTGCCAGCAGTTACTCGAGGGCGCAAGAGACCCAGTACTTC. This sequence encodes CASSYSRAQETQYF.

This clonotype has at least ten counts. The chain joins TRBV5-1 to TRBJ2-1, with 8 bases identical to TRBD1. The junction had 8 bases not matched to a gene; V was cut back by 4 bases and J by 8 bases. Germline CDR1 reads SGHRS; CDR2 reads YFSETQ. This CDR3 contains 14 residues. As DNA, the CDR3 is TGCGCCAGCAGCGACCGGACAGGGCGCTATGAGCAGTTCTTC. It encodes CASSDRTGRYEQFF.

At least ten counts were recorded for this clonotype. This chain uses TRBV30 with TRBJ1-1, with a tentative D call TRBD1 (5 bases). This CDR3 is 12 amino acids long. Germline V gene data show CDR1 as GTSNPN and CDR2 as SVGIG (reference sequence). Trimming took 1 base from V and 10 from J, leaving 13 bases between them. Here the CDR3 reads CAWSEHRDGAFF. CDR3 nucleotides: TGTGCCTGGAGTGAACACCGGGACGGAGCTTTCTTT.

V gene TRBV27 combines with J gene TRBJ1-1; a weak D match, TRBD1 (5 bases). The CDR3 is made up of 15 amino acids. Trimming removed 5 bases from V and 0 bases from J, with 13 bases in between. CDR1 MNHEY and CDR2 SMNVEV come from the germline V gene (reference sequence). CDR3 in amino acids: CASSTPGRLNTEAFF. CDR3 DNA sequence: TGTGCCAGCAGTACCCCGGGACGGCTGAACACTGAAGCTTTCTTT.

This clonotype was counted many times. The chain joins TRBV15 to TRBJ2-4, with 13 bases fitting TRBD2. Trimming at V came to 0 bases and at J to 0 bases, leaving 8 bases not matched to a gene. The CDR3 sequence is 20 residues long. The germline V gene encodes CDR1 LNHNV and CDR2 YYDKDF (reference sequence). The CDR3 sequence is CATSREFGLAGEGAKNIQYF. As DNA, the CDR3 is TGTGCCACCAGCAGAGAGTTCGGACTAGCGGGAGAGGGAGCCAAAAACATTCAGTACTTC.

This clonotype occurred many times. V gene TRBV7-2 combines with J gene TRBJ2-1, with TRBD2 identical over 9 bases. CDR3 length equals 15 residues. Germline V CDR1 and CDR2: SGHTA, FQGNSA. The V gene end was trimmed by 5 bases and the J gene end by 5 bases; junction bases not matched to a gene: 7. The CDR3 loop is CASSATSGVHNEQFF. The CDR3 DNA sequence: TGTGCCAGCAGCGCGACTAGCGGAGTACACAATGAGCAGTTCTTC.

This clonotype showed up many times. As DNA, the CDR3 is TGTGCCAGCACCCCCTATGAAACGCAAGAGACCCAGTACTTC. Translating it yields CASTPYETQETQYF. The chain has TRBV6-6 and TRBJ2-5; D unresolved. Per germline, CDR1 MNHNY and CDR2 SVGAGI (reference sequence). V was trimmed by 7 bases and J by 2 bases, leaving 14 bases between them. This CDR3 is 14 amino acids long.

This clonotype was seen ten or more times. The chain recombines TRBV5-1 with TRBJ2-1; no definite D call. CDR3 size: 12 residues. V shed 7 bases and J shed 5 bases, with 10 bases lying between them. Germline V gene lookup returns CDR1 SGHRS and CDR2 YFSETQ. The CDR3 reads CASASNHNEQFF. CDR3 bases: TGCGCCAGCGCATCCAACCACAATGAGCAGTTCTTC.